The clone carrying this T cell receptor (beta chain) was seen only a few times. What it recognizes is unknown. The record originates from a study of T-cell reconstitution after alpha-beta-depleted transplantation in children. Whole-study findings and limits: At day 60, the high TCRbeta diversity found in some patients originated from recipient T cells and thymic progenitors that had survived.

Unique molecular identifiers were incorporated during preparation of the TCRbeta library. TCRdb fed the PCR reads into MiXCR, producing one record per CDR3 protein. The data contain 300,000 or so distinct CDR3 sequences, over 20% of them singletons. The germline CDR1 and CDR2 sequences are DFQATT and SNEGSKA (reference sequence). The ends were cut back, 2 bases at V and 0 bases at J, with 14 bases in the middle. The CDR3 sequence is 15 residues long. The rearrangement uses TRBV20-1 and TRBJ2-7; D may be TRBD1 (6 bases). This receptor was identified in a male patient aged 10 to 17 who had a stem cell transplant for acute lymphoblastic leukemia, so the T cells may come from the graft donor. The sample here was PBMCs, mostly from graft donor cells, taken 180 days after TCRalphabeta/CD19-depleted stem cell transplant. The CDR3, as DNA: TGCAGTGCTAGATCCCTGGGGGCTAGCTCCTACGAGCAGTACTTC. This translates into CSARSLGASSYEQYF.